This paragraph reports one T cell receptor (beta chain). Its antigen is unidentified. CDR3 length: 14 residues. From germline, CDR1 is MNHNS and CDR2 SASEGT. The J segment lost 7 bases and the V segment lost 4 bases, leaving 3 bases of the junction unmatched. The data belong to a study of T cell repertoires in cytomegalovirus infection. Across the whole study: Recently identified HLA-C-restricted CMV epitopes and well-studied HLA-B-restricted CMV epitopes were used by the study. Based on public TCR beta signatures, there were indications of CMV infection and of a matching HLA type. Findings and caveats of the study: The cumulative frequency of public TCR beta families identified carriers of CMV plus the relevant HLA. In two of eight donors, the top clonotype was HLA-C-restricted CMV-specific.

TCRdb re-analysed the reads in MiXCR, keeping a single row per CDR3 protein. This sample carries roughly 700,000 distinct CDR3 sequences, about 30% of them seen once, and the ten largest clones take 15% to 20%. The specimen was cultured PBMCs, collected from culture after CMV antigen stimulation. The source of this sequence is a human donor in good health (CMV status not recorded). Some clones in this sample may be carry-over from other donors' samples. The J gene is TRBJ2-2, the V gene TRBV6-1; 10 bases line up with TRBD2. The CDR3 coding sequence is TGTGCCAGCAGTGGGCTAGCGGGAGTCGGGGAGCTGTTTTTT. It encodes CASSGLAGVGELFF.